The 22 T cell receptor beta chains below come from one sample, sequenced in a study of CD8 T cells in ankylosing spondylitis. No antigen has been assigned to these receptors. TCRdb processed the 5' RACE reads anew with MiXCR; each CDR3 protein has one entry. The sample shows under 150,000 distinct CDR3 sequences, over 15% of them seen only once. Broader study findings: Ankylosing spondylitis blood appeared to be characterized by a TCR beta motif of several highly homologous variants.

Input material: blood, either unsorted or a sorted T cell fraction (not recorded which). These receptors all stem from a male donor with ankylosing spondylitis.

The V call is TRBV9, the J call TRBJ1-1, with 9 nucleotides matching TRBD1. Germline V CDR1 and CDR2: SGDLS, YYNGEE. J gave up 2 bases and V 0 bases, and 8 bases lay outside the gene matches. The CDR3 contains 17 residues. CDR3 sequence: CASSVDRDRATNTEAFF. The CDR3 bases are TGTGCCAGCAGCGTAGACCGGGACAGGGCGACCAACACTGAAGCTTTCTTT.

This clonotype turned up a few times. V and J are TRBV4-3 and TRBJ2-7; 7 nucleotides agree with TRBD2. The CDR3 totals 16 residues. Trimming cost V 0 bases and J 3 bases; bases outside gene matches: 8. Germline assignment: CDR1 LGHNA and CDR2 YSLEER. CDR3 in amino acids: CASSQDRYGGGYEQYF. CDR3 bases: TGCGCCAGCAGCCAAGATCGTTATGGGGGGGGCTACGAGCAGTACTTC.

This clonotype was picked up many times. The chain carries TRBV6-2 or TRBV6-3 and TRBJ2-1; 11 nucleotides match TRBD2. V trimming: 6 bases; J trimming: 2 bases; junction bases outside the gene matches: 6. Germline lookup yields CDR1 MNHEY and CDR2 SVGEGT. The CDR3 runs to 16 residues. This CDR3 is CASSRGLADTYNEQFF. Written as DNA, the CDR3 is TGTGCCAGCAGCCGGGGACTAGCGGATACCTACAATGAGCAGTTCTTC.

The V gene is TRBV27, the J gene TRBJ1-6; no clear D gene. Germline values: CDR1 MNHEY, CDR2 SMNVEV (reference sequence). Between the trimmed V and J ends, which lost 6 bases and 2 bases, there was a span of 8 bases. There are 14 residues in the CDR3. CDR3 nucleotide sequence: TGTGCCAGCAGGGTTGAGACCTATAATTCACCCCTCCACTTT. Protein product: CASRVETYNSPLHF.

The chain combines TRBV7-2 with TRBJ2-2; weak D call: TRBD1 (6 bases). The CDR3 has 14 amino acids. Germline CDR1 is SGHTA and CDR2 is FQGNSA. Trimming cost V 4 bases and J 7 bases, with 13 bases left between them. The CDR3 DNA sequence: TGTGCCAGCAGCTATCTTACAGGGATCGGGGAGCTGTTTTTT. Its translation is CASSYLTGIGELFF. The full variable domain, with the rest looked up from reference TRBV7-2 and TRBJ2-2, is GAGVSQSPSNKVTEKGKDVELRCDPISGHTALYWYRQSLGQGLEFLIYFQGNSAPDKSGLPSDRFSAERTGGSVSTLTIQRTQQEDSAVYLCASSYLTGIGELFFGEGSRLTVL.

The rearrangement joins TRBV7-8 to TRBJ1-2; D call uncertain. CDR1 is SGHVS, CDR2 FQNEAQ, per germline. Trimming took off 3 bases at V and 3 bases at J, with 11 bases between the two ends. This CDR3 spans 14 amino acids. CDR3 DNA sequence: TGTGCCAGCAGCTTGGGCCGAATAGACTATGGCTACACCTTC. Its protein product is CASSLGRIDYGYTF. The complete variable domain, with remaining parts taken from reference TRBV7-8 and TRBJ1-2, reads GAGVSQSPRYKVAKRGQDVALRCDPISGHVSLFWYQQALGQGPEFLTYFQNEAQLDKSGLPSDRFFAERPEGSVSTLKIQRTQQEDSAVYLCASSLGRIDYGYTFGSGTRLTVV.

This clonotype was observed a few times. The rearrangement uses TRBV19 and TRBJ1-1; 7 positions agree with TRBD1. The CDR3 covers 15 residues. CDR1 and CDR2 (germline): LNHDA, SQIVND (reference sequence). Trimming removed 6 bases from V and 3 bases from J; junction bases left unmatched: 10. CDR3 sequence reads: CASRYRGGPDTEAFF. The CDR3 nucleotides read TGTGCCAGTAGGTACAGGGGTGGGCCTGACACTGAAGCTTTCTTT.

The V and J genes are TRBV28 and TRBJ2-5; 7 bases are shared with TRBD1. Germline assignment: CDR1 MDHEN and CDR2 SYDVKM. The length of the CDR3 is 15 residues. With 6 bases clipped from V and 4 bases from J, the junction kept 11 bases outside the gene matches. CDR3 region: CASRSRDRARETQYF. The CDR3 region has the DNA TGTGCCAGCAGGTCCCGTGACAGGGCCAGAGAGACCCAGTACTTC. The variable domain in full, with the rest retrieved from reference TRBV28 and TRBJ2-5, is DVKVTQSSRYLVKRTGEKVFLECVQDMDHENMFWYRQDPGLGLRLIYFSYDVKMKEKGDIPEGYSVSREKKERFSLILESASTNQTSMYLCASRSRDRARETQYFGPGTRLLVL.

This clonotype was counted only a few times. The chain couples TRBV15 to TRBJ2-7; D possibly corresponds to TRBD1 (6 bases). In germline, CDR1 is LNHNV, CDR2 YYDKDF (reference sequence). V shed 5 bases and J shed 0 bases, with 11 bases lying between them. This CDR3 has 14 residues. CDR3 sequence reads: CATSFETGSYEQYF. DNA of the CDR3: TGTGCCACCAGCTTTGAGACAGGCTCCTACGAGCAGTACTTC.

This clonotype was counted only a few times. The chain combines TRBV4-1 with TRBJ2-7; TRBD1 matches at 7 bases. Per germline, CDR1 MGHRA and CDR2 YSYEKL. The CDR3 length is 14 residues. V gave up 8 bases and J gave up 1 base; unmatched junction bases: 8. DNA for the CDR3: TGCGCCAGCGTACAGGGGAAAGATTCCTACGAGCAGTACTTC. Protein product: CASVQGKDSYEQYF.

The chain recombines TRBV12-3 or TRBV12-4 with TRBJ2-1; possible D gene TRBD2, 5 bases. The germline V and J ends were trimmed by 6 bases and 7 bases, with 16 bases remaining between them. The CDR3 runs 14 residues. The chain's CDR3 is CASSPGLSLNEQFF. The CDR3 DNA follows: TGTGCCAGCAGCCCCGGACTGAGTCTTAATGAGCAGTTCTTC.

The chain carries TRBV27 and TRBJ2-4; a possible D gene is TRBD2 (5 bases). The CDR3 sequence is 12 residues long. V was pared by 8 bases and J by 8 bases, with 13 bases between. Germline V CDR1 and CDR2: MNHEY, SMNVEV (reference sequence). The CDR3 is CASGEGRDIQYF. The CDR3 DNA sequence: TGTGCCAGCGGAGAGGGTAGGGACATTCAGTACTTC.

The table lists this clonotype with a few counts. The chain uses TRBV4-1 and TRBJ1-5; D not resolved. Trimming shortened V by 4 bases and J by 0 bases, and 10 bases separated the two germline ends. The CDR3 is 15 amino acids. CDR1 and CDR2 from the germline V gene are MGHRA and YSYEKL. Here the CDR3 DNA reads TGCGCCAGCAGCCCCCCGGGTGGTAGCAATCAGCCCCAGCATTTT. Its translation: CASSPPGGSNQPQHF.

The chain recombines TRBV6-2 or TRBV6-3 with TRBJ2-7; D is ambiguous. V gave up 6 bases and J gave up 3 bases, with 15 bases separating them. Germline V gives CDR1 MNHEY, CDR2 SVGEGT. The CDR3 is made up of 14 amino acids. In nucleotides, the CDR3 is TGTGCCAGCAGAACCCGAAGTTCTAGCTACGAGCAGTACTTC. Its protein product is CASRTRSSSYEQYF.

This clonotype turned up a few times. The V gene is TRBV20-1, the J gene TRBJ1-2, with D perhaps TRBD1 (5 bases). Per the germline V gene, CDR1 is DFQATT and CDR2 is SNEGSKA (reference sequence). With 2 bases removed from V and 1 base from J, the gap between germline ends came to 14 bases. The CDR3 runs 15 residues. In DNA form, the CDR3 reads TGCAGTGCTAGAAACTGGGACGGCCGTAACTATGGCTACACCTTC. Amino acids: CSARNWDGRNYGYTF.

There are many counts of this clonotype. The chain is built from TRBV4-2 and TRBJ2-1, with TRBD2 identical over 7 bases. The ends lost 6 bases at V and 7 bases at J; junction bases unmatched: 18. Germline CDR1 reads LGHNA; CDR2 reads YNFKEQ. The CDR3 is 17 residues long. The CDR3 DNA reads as TGTGCCAGCAGTCGCCTCCCCGTGGGGGGGGTATCTAATGAGCAGTTCTTC. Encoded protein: CASSRLPVGGVSNEQFF.

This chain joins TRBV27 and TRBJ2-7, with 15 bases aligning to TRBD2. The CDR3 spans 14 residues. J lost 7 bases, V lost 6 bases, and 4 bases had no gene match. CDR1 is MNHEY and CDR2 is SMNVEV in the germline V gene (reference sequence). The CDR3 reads CASRVGTSGREQYF. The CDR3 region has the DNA TGTGCCAGCAGAGTGGGGACTAGCGGGAGGGAGCAGTACTTC.

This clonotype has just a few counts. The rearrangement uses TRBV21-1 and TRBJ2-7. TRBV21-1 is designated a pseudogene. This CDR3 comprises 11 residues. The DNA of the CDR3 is TGTGCCAGCCTCCTACTGATCGGGCAGTACTTC. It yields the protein CASLLLIGQYF.

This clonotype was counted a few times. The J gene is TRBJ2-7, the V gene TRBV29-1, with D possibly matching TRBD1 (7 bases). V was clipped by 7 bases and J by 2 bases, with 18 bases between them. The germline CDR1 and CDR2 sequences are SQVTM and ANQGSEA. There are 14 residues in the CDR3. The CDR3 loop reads CSAQGGHRPYEQYF. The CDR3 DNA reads TGCAGCGCCCAGGGGGGTCATCGGCCCTACGAGCAGTACTTC.

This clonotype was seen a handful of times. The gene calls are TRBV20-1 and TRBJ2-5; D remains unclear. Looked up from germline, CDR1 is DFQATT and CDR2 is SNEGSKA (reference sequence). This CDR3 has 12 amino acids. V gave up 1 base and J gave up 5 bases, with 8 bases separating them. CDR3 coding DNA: TGCAGTGCTAGAGCAGCCTCGGAGACCCAGTACTTC. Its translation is CSARAASETQYF.

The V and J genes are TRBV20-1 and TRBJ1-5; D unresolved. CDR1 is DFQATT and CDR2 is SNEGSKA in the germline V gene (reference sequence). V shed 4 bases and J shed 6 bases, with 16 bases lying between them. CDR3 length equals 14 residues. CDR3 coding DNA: TGCAGTGCTACACCGGGTCTGGGAGGTCAGCCCCAGCATTTT. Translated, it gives CSATPGLGGQPQHF.

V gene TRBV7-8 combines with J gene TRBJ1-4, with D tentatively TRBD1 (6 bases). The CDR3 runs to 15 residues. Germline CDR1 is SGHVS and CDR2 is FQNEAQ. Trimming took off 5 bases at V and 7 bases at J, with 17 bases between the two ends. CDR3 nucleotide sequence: TGTGCCAGCAGCCCTAACAGGGTCGGCGGTGAAAAACTGTTTTTT. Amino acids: CASSPNRVGGEKLFF. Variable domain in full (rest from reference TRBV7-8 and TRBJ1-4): GAGVSQSPRYKVAKRGQDVALRCDPISGHVSLFWYQQALGQGPEFLTYFQNEAQLDKSGLPSDRFFAERPEGSVSTLKIQRTQQEDSAVYLCASSPNRVGGEKLFFGSGTQLSVL.